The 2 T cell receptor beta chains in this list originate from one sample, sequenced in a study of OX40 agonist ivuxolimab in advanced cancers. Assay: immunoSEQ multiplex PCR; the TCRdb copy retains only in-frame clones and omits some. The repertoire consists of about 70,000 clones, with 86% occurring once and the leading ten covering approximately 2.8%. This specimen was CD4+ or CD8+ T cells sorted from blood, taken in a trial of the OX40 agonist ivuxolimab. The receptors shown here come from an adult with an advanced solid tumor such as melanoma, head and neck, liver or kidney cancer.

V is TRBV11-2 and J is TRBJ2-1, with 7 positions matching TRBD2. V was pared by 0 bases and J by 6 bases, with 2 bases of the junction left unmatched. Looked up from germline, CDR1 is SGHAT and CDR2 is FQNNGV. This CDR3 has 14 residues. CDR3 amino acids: CASSLEAGPNEQFF. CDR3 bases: TGTGCCAGCAGCTTAGAAGCGGGGCCCAATGAGCAGTTCTTC.

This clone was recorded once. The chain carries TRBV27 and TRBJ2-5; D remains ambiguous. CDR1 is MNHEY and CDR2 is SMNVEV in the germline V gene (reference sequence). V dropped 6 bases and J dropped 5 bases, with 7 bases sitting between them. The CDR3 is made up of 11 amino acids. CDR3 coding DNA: TGTGCCAGCAGAATGGGGGAGACCCAGTACTTC. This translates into CASRMGETQYF.